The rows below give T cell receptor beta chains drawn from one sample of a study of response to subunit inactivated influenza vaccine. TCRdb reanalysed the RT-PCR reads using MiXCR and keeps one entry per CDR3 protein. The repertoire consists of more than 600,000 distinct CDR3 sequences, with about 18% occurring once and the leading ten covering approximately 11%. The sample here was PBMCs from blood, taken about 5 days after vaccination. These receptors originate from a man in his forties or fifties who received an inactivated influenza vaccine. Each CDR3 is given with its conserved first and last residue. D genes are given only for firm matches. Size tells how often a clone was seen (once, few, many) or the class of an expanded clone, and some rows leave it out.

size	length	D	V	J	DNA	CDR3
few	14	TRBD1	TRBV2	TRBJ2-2	TGTGCCAGCAGTCTTGACAGGGTGCCCGGGGAGCTGTTTTTT	CASSLDRVPGELFF
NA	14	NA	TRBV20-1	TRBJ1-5	TGCAGTGCTACACCAGGGATTAACAATCAGCCCCAGCATTTT	CSATPGINNQPQHF
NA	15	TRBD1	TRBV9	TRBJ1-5	TGTGCCAGCAGCGAAAGCGGGACAGTCAATCAGCCCCAGCATTTT	CASSESGTVNQPQHF
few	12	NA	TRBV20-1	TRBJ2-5	TGCAGTGCTAGTAGAGCGCAAGAGACCCAGTACTTC	CSASRAQETQYF
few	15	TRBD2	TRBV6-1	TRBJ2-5	TGTGCCAGCAGCGCCCGGCGGGGGGGACAAGAGACCCAGTACTTC	CASSARRGGQETQYF
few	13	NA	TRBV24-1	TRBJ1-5	TGTGCCACCAGTCCAGGCAGCAATCAGCCCCAGCATTTT	CATSPGSNQPQHF
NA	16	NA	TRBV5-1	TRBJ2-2	TGCGCCAGCAGCCTAGTGGGACCTTCGAACACCGGGGAGCTGTTTTTT	CASSLVGPSNTGELFF
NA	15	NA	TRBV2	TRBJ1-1	TGTGCCAGCAGTGAGCTTGGGACGAAAGACACTGAAGCTTTCTTT	CASSELGTKDTEAFF
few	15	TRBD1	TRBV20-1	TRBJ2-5	TGCAGTGCCCAAACGGGACAGGGGGCTTCAGAGACCCAGTACTTC	CSAQTGQGASETQYF
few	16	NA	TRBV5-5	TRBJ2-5	TGTGCCAGCAGCTTAGAACCGGGGTCCGTCGGGGAGACCCAGTACTTC	CASSLEPGSVGETQYF
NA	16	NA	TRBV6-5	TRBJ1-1	TGTGCCAGCAGTTACTCCTGGTGGCAGCCGAACACTGAAGCTTTCTTT	CASSYSWWQPNTEAFF
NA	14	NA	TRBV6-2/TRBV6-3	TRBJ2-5	TGTGCCAGCAGTTATCCCCGGGAAGAAGAGACCCAGTACTTC	CASSYPREEETQYF
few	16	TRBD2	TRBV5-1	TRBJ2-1	TGCGCCAGCAGTGAACTAGCGGGGGCCAACTACAATGAGCAGTTCTTC	CASSELAGANYNEQFF
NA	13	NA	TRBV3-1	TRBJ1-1	TGTGCCAGCAGCCAGATTTGGGGCACTGAAGCTTTCTTT	CASSQIWGTEAFF
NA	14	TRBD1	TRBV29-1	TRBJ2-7	TGCAGCGTTGCCTCTGGGACAGGGACCTACGAGCAGTACTTC	CSVASGTGTYEQYF
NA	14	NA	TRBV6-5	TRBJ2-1	TGTGCCAGCAGTTACTCTGGGGCCAACAATGAGCAGTTCTTC	CASSYSGANNEQFF
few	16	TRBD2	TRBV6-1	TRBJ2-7	TGTGCCAGCAGTACGTTAACTAGCGGGAGTTCCTACGAGCAGTACTTC	CASSTLTSGSSYEQYF
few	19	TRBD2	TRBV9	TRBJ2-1	TGTGCCAGCAGCGTGTCAGGACTAGCGGGAGTGAGCTCCTACAATGAGCAGTTCTTC	CASSVSGLAGVSSYNEQFF
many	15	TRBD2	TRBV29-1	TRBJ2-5	TGCAGCGTTGGGACGAGCGGGGGACGGGCGTGGACCCAGTACTTC	CSVGTSGGRAWTQYF
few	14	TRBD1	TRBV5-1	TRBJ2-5	TGCGCCAGCAAGCGGGACAGGGGCCAAGAGACCCAGTACTTC	CASKRDRGQETQYF
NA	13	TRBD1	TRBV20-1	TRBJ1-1	TGCAGTGCTCCGGGACAGGCTAACACTGAAGCTTTCTTT	CSAPGQANTEAFF
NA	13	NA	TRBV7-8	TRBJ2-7	TGTGCCAGCAGCCCCGGAAGGACGAGCGAGCAGTACTTC	CASSPGRTSEQYF
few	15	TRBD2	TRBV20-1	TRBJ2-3	TGCAGTGTTGCACGGACTAGCGGGAGGGCGAATACGCAGTATTTT	CSVARTSGRANTQYF
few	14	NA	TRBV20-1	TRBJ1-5	TGCAGTGCCAGGATCGGGGGCGGTGGGGAGCCCCAGCATTTT	CSARIGGGGEPQHF
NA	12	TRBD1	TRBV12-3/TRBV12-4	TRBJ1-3	TGTGCCAATCAGGGGGTTGGAAACACCATATATTTT	CANQGVGNTIYF
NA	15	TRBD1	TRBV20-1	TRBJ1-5	TGCAGTGCTAGAAAGAGGGGGCCTAGCAATCAGCCCCAGCATTTT	CSARKRGPSNQPQHF
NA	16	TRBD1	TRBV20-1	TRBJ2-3	TGCAGTGCTAAGGGTCCCGGGACAGGGTCCACAGATACGCAGTATTTT	CSAKGPGTGSTDTQYF
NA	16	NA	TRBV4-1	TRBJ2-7	TGCGCCAGCAGCCAAGATCCCGGGGGAGCTTCCTACGAGCAGTACTTC	CASSQDPGGASYEQYF
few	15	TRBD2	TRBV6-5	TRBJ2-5	TGTGCCAGCAGCTTAGCGGGAGGTGGGCAAGAGACCCAGTACTTC	CASSLAGGGQETQYF
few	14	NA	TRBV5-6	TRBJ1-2	TGTGCCAGCAGCCCCTTAGCTGGGGCCTATGGCTACACCTTC	CASSPLAGAYGYTF
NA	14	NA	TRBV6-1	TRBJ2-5	TGTGCCAGCAGTCCAGGGATGAGAGGGGAGACCCAGTACTTC	CASSPGMRGETQYF
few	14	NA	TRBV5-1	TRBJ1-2	TGCGCCAGCAGCTCAATAACAGGAGTCTATGGCTACACCTTC	CASSSITGVYGYTF
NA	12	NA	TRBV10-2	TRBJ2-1	TGCGCCAGCAGTGACCCCGGTATTGGGCAGTTCTTC	CASSDPGIGQFF
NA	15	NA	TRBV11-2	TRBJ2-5	TGTGCCAGCAGCTCAGGGACGGCGACCCAAGAGACCCAGTACTTC	CASSSGTATQETQYF
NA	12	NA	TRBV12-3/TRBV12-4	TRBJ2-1	TGTGCCAGCAGCCAGAATCCGGGACTGAAGTTCTTC	CASSQNPGLKFF
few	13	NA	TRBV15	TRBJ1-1	TGTGCCACATCACCCGGGGTCACCACTGAAGCTTTCTTT	CATSPGVTTEAFF
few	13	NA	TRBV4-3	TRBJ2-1	TGCGCCAGCAGCCAAGTCCGCTTTCGCGAGCAGTTCTTC	CASSQVRFREQFF
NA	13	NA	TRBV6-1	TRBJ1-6	TGTGCCAGCAGGAGGGGCGTTAATTCACCCCTCCACTTT	CASRRGVNSPLHF
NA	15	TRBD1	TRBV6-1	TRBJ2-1	TGTGCCAGCAGTGTTCCGGGGACAGGGCTAAATGAGCAGTTCTTC	CASSVPGTGLNEQFF
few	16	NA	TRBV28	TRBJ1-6	TGTGCCAGCGTGGGGGACATCTCACGGAGGAATTCACCCCTCCACTTT	CASVGDISRRNSPLHF
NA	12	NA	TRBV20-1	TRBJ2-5	TGCAGTGCTAGAGATCTTGCGGAGACCCAGTACTTC	CSARDLAETQYF
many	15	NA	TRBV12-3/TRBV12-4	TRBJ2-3	TGTGCCAGCAGTTTAGGAGACGGGAGCACAGATACGCAGTATTTT	CASSLGDGSTDTQYF
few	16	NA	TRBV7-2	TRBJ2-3	TGTGCCAGCAGCCCCGGTCAGCGCGTTATCCCAGATACGCAGTATTTT	CASSPGQRVIPDTQYF
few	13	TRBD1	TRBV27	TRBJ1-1	TGTGCCAGAACAGGGGAGGGAAACACTGAAGCTTTCTTT	CARTGEGNTEAFF
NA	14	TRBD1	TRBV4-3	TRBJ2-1	TGCGCCAGCAGCCAAGTTGACAGGGGTCTTGAGCAGTTCTTC	CASSQVDRGLEQFF
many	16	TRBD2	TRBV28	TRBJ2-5	TGTGCCAGCAGTAATGGACTAGCGAGGGGTAGAGAGACCCAGTACTTC	CASSNGLARGRETQYF
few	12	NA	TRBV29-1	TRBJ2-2	TGCAGCGTCCCCCTGGGAACCGGGGAGCTGTTTTTT	CSVPLGTGELFF
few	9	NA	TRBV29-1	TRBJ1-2	TGCAGCGTTGTAAGTGGCTACACCTTC	CSVVSGYTF
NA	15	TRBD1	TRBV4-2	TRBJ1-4	TGTGCCAGCAGCCAAGGACAGGGGGGGAATGAAAAACTGTTTTTT	CASSQGQGGNEKLFF
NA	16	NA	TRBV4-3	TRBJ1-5	TGCGCCAGCAGCCAAGATTCGACGGGGGCCCAGCAGCCCCAGCATTTT	CASSQDSTGAQQPQHF
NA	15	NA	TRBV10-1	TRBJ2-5	TGCGCCAGCAGTGAGTCGGCAGGGTCGTTTGAGACCCAGTACTTC	CASSESAGSFETQYF
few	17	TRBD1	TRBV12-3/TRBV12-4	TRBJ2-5	TGTGCCAGCAGTTTACCCCCGGGACAGGGAAGCGGGGAGACCCAGTACTTC	CASSLPPGQGSGETQYF
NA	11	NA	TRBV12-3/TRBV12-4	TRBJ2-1	TGTGCCAGCAGTTTTGACGTTGAGCAGTTCTTC	CASSFDVEQFF
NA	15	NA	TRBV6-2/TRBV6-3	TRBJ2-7	TGTGCCAGCAGTTACGGGGGGAGTAACTCCTACGAGCAGTACTTC	CASSYGGSNSYEQYF
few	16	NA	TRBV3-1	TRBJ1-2	TGTGCCAGCAGCCAACCCGGCAGGGGCCATGCCTATGGCTACACCTTC	CASSQPGRGHAYGYTF
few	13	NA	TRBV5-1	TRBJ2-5	TGCGCCAGCAGCCCGGCGAGAGGGGAGACCCAGTACTTC	CASSPARGETQYF
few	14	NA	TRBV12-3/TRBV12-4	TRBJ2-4	TGTGCCAGCAACCAAGGGGTGGCGGAAAACATTCAGTACTTC	CASNQGVAENIQYF
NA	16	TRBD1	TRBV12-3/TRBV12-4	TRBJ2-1	TGTGCCAGCAGTTTTTCCAGGGGGCGACTCTACAATGAGCAGTTCTTC	CASSFSRGRLYNEQFF
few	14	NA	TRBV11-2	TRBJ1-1	TGTGCCAGCAGCTTAGTTCAGGGATCCACTGAAGCTTTCTTT	CASSLVQGSTEAFF